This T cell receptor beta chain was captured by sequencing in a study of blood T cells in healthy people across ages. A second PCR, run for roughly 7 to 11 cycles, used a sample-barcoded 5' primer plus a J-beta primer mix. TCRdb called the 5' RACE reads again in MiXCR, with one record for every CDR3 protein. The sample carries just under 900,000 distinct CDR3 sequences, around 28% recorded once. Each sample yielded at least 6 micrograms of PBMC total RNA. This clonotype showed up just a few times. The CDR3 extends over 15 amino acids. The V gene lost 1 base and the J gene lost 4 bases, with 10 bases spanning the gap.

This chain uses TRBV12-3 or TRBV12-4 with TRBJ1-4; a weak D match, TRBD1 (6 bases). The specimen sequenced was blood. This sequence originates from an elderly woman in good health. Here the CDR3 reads CASSLEGGGNEKLFF. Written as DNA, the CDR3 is TGTGCCAGCAGTTTAGAGGGGGGTGGTAATGAAAAACTGTTTTTT.